The 18 T cell receptor beta chains reported below all come from one sample, sequenced in a study of shared clonotypes between healthy human individuals. The repertoire was sequenced with immunoSEQ multiplex PCR; TCRdb's copy has only in-frame clones and lacks some. This sample has nearly 500,000 clones, with approximately 80% found just once. Specimen: PBMCs. These receptors came from a woman aged 40 to 50 in good health. Some clones in this sample may be carry-over from other donors' samples.

The chain joins TRBV7-9 to TRBJ1-4, with TRBD1 as a possible D gene (6 bases). The germline gives CDR1 SEHNR, CDR2 FQNEAQ (reference sequence). V was trimmed by 4 bases and J by 8 bases, leaving 20 bases between them. The CDR3 has 16 residues. In DNA form, the CDR3 reads TGTGCCAGCAGCTATGGAGATCGGGACATGGGGGAAAAACTGTTTTTT. It is translated as CASSYGDRDMGEKLFF.

The chain joins TRBV18 to TRBJ1-2; D is ambiguous. The V end was cut by 0 bases, the J end by 4 bases, with 6 bases between. CDR1 KGHSH and CDR2 LQKENI come from the germline V gene. This CDR3 spans 13 amino acids. CDR3 sequence: CASSPPDGYGYTF. The CDR3 coding sequence is TGTGCCAGCTCACCACCGGACGGCTATGGCTACACCTTC.

With regard to this clone: The same CDR3 arises from other DNA sequences in this sample as well. The chain recombines TRBV28 with TRBJ1-5; the D gene is possibly TRBD1 (6 bases). Germline CDR1 reads MDHEN; CDR2 reads SYDVKM. V dropped 2 bases and J dropped 2 bases, with 10 bases sitting between them. The CDR3 contains 15 residues. The CDR3 here is CASSLRGAGNQPQHF. The DNA of the CDR3 is TGTGCCAGCAGTTTACGGGGGGCCGGCAATCAGCCCCAGCATTTT. Looking up the rest from reference TRBV28 and TRBJ1-5 gives the full variable domain: DVKVTQSSRYLVKRTGEKVFLECVQDMDHENMFWYRQDPGLGLRLIYFSYDVKMKEKGDIPEGYSVSREKKERFSLILESASTNQTSMYLCASSLRGAGNQPQHFGDGTRLSIL.

The V call is TRBV11-2, the J call TRBJ1-1; D remains unclear. Trimming stripped 4 bases from V and 0 bases from J, with 9 bases between. CDR3 length equals 14 residues. From germline, CDR1 is SGHAT and CDR2 FQNNGV. The DNA for the CDR3 is TGTGCCAGCAGCTCCCGCGGGGTGAACACTGAAGCTTTCTTT. Translating gives CASSSRGVNTEAFF. The entire variable domain, with the rest obtained from reference TRBV11-2 and TRBJ1-1, is as follows: EAGVAQSPRYKIIEKRQSVAFWCNPISGHATLYWYQQILGQGPKLLIQFQNNGVVDDSQLPKDRFSAERLKGVDSTLKIQPAKLEDSAVYLCASSSRGVNTEAFFGQGTRLTVV.

Remarks on this clone: Germline is not matched at one junction end, which may reflect a read error. The chain couples TRBV5-1 to TRBJ1-1, with TRBD1 as a possible D gene (6 bases). The germline CDR1 and CDR2 sequences are SGHRS and YFSETQ. This CDR3 comprises 14 residues. DNA of the CDR3: TGCACCAGCAGCTCGGAGACAGGGAACACTGAAGCTTTCTTT. Encoded protein: CTSSSETGNTEAFF.

To note about this clone: The sample holds other DNA sequences that translate to the same CDR3. The J gene is TRBJ1-1, the V gene TRBV29-1, with a weak D call TRBD1 (5 bases). With 3 bases removed from V and 1 base from J, the gap between germline ends came to 6 bases. CDR1 is SQVTM and CDR2 is ANQGSEA in the germline V gene. The CDR3 length is 12 residues. CDR3 sequence (DNA): TGCAGCGTTGATAGGGGGAACACTGAAGCTTTCTTT. Residues: CSVDRGNTEAFF.

The table lists this clone with a count of one. The V gene is TRBV7-9, the J gene TRBJ2-3, with a possible D match to TRBD2 (5 bases). Between the trimmed V and J ends, which lost 1 base and 4 bases, there was a span of 12 bases. There are 15 residues in the CDR3. Germline V gives CDR1 SEHNR, CDR2 FQNEAQ (reference sequence). CDR3 amino acids: CASSLVRGTADTQYF. DNA of the CDR3: TGTGCCAGCAGCTTAGTTCGGGGAACGGCAGATACGCAGTATTTT.

This clone has at least ten counts. The V gene is TRBV28, the J gene TRBJ2-1; 12 nucleotides line up with TRBD2. The CDR3 is made up of 17 amino acids. Germline lookup yields CDR1 MDHEN and CDR2 SYDVKM. J was trimmed by 7 bases and V by 5 bases; bases with no gene match: 12. As DNA, the CDR3 is TGTGCCAGCAGTCACGGGCTAGCGGGAGGGGGGAGGAATGAGCAGTTCTTC. Its translation: CASSHGLAGGGRNEQFF.

The chain has TRBV28 and TRBJ2-1, with TRBD2 matching 10 bases. CDR1 is MDHEN and CDR2 is SYDVKM in the germline V gene. This CDR3 region has 17 residues. V lost 2 bases, J lost 2 bases, and 6 bases stayed unmatched. The CDR3 nucleotides are TGTGCCAGCAGTTTAGGCGGCCTAGCGGGAGCCTACAATGAGCAGTTCTTC. It codes for CASSLGGLAGAYNEQFF.

In DNA form, the CDR3 reads TGCGCCAGCAGCTGGGGGACTAGCGGTAATGAGCAGTTCTTC. Protein sequence: CASSWGTSGNEQFF. The chain employs TRBV5-1 and TRBJ2-1; TRBD2 matches 11 bases. This CDR3 is 14 amino acids long. Germline CDR1 reads SGHRS; CDR2 reads YFSETQ. Germline trimming cut 3 bases from V and 7 bases from J; bases unmatched to any gene: 3.

The CDR3 region has the DNA TGTGCCTGGGGGGACAGGGTTCGTCAGCCCCAGCATTTT. Its translation is CAWGDRVRQPQHF. V gene TRBV30 combines with J gene TRBJ1-5; 9 bases agree with TRBD1. Germline lookup yields CDR1 GTSNPN and CDR2 SVGIG (reference sequence). The J segment lost 6 bases and the V segment lost 5 bases, leaving 5 bases of the junction unmatched. This CDR3 comprises 13 residues.

This clone was recorded at least ten times. The sample holds other DNA sequences that translate to the same CDR3. This chain links TRBV4-3 with TRBJ2-3; D unclear. In germline, CDR1 is LGHNA, CDR2 YSLEER. Trimming cost V 0 bases and J 8 bases, with 12 bases left between them. The CDR3 length is 14 residues. CDR3 in amino acids: CASSQDSSRATQYF. The CDR3, as DNA: TGCGCCAGCAGCCAAGATAGCAGCCGGGCTACGCAGTATTTT.

On this clone itself: The same CDR3 also results from other DNA sequences found in this sample. The V call is TRBV2, the J call TRBJ1-5; D ambiguous. V dropped 4 bases and J dropped 7 bases, with 14 bases sitting between them. There are 14 residues in the CDR3. The germline V gene has CDR1 SNHLY and CDR2 FYNNEI. In DNA form, the CDR3 reads TGTGCCAGCAGTGTTGGGCGGGCCGGACAGCCCCAGCATTTT. As protein: CASSVGRAGQPQHF.

The chain is built from TRBV5-1 and TRBJ2-5; no clear D. The CDR3 has 12 residues. Trimming took off 1 base at V and 5 bases at J, with 6 bases between the two ends. Germline assignment: CDR1 SGHRS and CDR2 YFSETQ. CDR3 in amino acids: CASSLYGETQYF. The CDR3 DNA follows: TGCGCCAGCAGCTTGTATGGGGAGACCCAGTACTTC.

The rearrangement links TRBV7-9 to TRBJ2-1; the D gene is possibly TRBD2 (6 bases). Germline CDR1 SEHNR, CDR2 FQNEAQ (reference sequence). V was pared by 0 bases and J by 12 bases, with 15 bases between. CDR3 length: 14 amino acids. The CDR3 DNA sequence: TGTGCCAGCAGCTTAGCTGGGAGGACGGTGGGGCAGTTCTTC. It specifies CASSLAGRTVGQFF.

The J gene is TRBJ1-5, the V gene TRBV7-9, with unresolved D. In germline, CDR1 is SEHNR, CDR2 FQNEAQ (reference sequence). V lost 3 bases, J lost 2 bases, and 11 bases lay in between. The CDR3 has 15 amino acids. CDR3 loop: CASSFAGRGNQPQHF. The CDR3 nucleotides are TGTGCCAGCAGCTTTGCGGGGAGGGGCAATCAGCCCCAGCATTTT.

The genes are TRBV2 and TRBJ2-7; 8 bases are a match to TRBD1. The trim removed 7 bases at V and 4 bases at J, leaving 6 bases unmatched. The CDR3 extends over 13 amino acids. Germline CDR1 and CDR2: SNHLY and FYNNEI. CDR3 sequence reads: CASTRDRRYEQYF. For the CDR3, the DNA is TGTGCCAGCACCCGGGACAGGCGGTACGAGCAGTACTTC.

This clone has just one count. This chain links TRBV7-9 with TRBJ2-5, with TRBD1 identical over 10 bases. There are 13 residues in the CDR3. Germline CDR1 SEHNR, CDR2 FQNEAQ (reference sequence). V lost 5 bases and J lost 4; bases outside the gene matches: 1. DNA for the CDR3: TGTGCCAGCAGCCGGGACAGGGGAGAGACCCAGTACTTC. Its translation is CASSRDRGETQYF.